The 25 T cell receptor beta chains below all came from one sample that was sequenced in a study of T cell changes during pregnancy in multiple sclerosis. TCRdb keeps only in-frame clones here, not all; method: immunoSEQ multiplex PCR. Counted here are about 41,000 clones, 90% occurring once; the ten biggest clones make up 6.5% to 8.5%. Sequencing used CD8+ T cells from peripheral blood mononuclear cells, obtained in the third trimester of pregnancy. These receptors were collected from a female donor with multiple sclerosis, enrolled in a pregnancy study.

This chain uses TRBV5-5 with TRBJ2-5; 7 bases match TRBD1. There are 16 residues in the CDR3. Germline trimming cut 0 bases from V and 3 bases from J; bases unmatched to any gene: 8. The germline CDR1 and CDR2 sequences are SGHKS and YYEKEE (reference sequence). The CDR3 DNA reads TGTGCCAGCAGCTTGGCAGGACAGGACCCGAAAGAGACCCAGTACTTC. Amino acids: CASSLAGQDPKETQYF.

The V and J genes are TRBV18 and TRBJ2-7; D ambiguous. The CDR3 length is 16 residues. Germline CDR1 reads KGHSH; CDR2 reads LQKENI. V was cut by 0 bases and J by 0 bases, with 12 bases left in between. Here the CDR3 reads CASSPPPGESSYEQYF. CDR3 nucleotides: TGTGCCAGCTCACCACCCCCGGGTGAGAGCTCCTACGAGCAGTACTTC.

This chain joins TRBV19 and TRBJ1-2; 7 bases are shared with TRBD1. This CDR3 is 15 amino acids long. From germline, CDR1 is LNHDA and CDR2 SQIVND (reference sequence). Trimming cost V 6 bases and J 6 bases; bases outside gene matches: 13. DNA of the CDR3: TGTGCCAGTAGGTACGACAGGGACGCCCTCGATGGCTACACCTTC. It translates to CASRYDRDALDGYTF. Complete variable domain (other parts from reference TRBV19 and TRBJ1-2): DGGITQSPKYLFRKEGQNVTLSCEQNLNHDAMYWYRQDPGQGLRLIYYSQIVNDFQKGDIAEGYSVSREKKESFPLTVTSAQKNPTAFYLCASRYDRDALDGYTFGSGTRLTVV.

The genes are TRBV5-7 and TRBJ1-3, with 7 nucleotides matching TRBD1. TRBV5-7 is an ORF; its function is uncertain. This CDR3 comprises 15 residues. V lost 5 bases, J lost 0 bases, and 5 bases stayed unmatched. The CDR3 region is CASRATGRSGNTIYF. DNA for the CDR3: TGTGCCAGCAGAGCGACAGGGCGCTCTGGAAACACCATATATTTT.

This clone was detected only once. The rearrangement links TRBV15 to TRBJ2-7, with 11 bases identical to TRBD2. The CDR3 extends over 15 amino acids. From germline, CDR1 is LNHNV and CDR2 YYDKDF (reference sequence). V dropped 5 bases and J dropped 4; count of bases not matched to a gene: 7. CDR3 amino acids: CATSPSTSGNYEQYF. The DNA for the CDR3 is TGTGCCACCAGCCCTTCGACTAGCGGGAATTACGAGCAGTACTTC.

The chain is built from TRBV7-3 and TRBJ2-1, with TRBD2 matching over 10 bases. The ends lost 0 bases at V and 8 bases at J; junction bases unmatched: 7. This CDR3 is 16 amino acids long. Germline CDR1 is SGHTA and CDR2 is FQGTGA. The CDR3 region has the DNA TGTGCCAGCAGCTTAACACCGGCTAGCGGGGGCTATGAGCAGTTCTTC. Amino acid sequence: CASSLTPASGGYEQFF.

The CDR3 loop is CASSLTPDEQFF. The CDR3 region has the DNA TGCGCCAGCAGCCTCACCCCGGATGAGCAGTTCTTC. The chain uses TRBV5-1 and TRBJ2-1, with no clear D. Germline CDR1 and CDR2: SGHRS and YFSETQ. With 4 bases removed from V and 8 bases from J, the gap between germline ends came to 10 bases. CDR3 length: 12 residues.

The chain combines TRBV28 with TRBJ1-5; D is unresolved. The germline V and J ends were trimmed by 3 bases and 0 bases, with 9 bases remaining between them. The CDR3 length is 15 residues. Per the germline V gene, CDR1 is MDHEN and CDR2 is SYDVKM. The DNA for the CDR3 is TGTGCCAGCAGTTTGGTTCAGTATAGCAATCAGCCCCAGCATTTT. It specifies CASSLVQYSNQPQHF.

The CDR3 here is CASTKQDLMNTEAFF. The DNA of the CDR3 is TGTGCCAGTACCAAACAGGATCTGATGAACACTGAAGCTTTCTTT. J is TRBJ1-1 and V is TRBV19; tentative D call: TRBD1 (5 bases). V was pared by 7 bases and J by 0 bases, with 15 bases between. Germline values: CDR1 LNHDA, CDR2 SQIVND (reference sequence). This CDR3 contains 15 residues.

CDR3 in DNA: TGTGCCAGCAGCCCTAGTCGACTAGCATTCCAAGAGACCCAGTACTTC. As protein: CASSPSRLAFQETQYF. The V gene is TRBV7-9, the J gene TRBJ2-5, with 7 bases matching TRBD2. V trimming: 5 bases; J trimming: 1 base; junction bases outside the gene matches: 10. The V gene's germline CDR1 is SEHNR and CDR2 FQNEAQ (reference sequence). The CDR3 has 16 amino acids.

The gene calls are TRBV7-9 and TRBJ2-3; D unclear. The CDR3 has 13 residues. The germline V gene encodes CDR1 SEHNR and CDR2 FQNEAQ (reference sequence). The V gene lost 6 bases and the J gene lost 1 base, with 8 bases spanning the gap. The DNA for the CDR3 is TGTGCCAGCAGGGCCTCTGGCACAGATACGCAGTATTTT. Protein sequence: CASRASGTDTQYF.

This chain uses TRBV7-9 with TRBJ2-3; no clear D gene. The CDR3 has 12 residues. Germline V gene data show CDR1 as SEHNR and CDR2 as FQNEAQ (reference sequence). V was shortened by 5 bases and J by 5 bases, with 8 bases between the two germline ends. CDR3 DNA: TGTGCCAGCAGCGCCGCGGTAGATACGCAGTATTTT. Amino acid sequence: CASSAAVDTQYF.

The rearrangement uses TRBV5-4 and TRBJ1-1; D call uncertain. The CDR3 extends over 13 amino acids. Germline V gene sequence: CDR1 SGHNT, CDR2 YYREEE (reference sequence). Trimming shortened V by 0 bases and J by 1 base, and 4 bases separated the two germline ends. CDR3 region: CASSLDRNTEAFF. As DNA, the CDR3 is TGTGCCAGCAGCTTGGACAGGAACACTGAAGCTTTCTTT.

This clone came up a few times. This CDR3 is CASSGMTGDAEAFF. CDR3 in DNA: TGTGCCAGCAGCGGGATGACAGGGGATGCTGAAGCTTTCTTT. This chain links TRBV9 with TRBJ1-1; 8 bases are a match to TRBD1. The CDR3 spans 14 residues. The V and J ends lost 3 bases and 6 bases, in that order; junction bases with no gene match: 7. Germline CDR1 is SGDLS and CDR2 is YYNGEE.

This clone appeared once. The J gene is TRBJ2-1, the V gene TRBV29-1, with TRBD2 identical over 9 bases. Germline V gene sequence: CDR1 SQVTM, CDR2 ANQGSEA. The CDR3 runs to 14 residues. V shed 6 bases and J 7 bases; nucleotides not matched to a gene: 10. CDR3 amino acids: CSVEREAQPNEQFF. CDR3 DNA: TGCAGCGTGGAGCGGGAGGCCCAGCCAAATGAGCAGTTCTTC.

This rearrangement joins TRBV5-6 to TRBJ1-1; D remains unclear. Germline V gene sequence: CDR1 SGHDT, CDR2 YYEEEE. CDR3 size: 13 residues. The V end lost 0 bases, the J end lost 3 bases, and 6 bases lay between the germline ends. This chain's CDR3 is CASSLGGDTEAFF. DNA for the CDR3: TGTGCCAGCAGCTTGGGGGGAGACACTGAAGCTTTCTTT.

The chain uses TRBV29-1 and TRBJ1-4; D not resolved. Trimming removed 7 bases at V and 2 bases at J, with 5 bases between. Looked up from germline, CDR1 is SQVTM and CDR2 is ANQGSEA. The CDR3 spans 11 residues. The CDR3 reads CSAFTNEKLFF. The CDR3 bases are TGCAGCGCCTTTACTAATGAAAAACTGTTTTTT.

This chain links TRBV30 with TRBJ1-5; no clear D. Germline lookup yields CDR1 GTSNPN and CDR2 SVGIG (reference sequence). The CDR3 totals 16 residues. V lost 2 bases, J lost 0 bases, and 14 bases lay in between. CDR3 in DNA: TGTGCCTGGAGTTCCCTAGACGGCTATAGCAATCAGCCCCAGCATTTT. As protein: CAWSSLDGYSNQPQHF.

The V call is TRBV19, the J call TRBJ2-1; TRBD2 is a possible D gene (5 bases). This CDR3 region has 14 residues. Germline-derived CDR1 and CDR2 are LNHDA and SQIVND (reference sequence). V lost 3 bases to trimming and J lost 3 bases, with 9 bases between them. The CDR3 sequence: CASSMSGIYNEQFF. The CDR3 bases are TGTGCCAGTAGTATGAGCGGAATCTACAATGAGCAGTTCTTC.

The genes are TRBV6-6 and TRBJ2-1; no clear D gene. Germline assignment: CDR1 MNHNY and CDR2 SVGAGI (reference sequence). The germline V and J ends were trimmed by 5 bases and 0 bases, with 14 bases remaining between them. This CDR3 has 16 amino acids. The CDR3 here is CASSHPPLSSYNEQFF. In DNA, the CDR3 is TGTGCCAGCAGTCACCCCCCTCTCAGCTCCTACAATGAGCAGTTCTTC.

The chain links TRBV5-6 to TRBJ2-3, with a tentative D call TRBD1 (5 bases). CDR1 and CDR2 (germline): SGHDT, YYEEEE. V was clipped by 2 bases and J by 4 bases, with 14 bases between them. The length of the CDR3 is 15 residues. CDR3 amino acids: CASSFSLGVPDTQYF. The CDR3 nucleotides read TGTGCCAGCAGCTTTAGTCTAGGGGTGCCAGATACGCAGTATTTT.

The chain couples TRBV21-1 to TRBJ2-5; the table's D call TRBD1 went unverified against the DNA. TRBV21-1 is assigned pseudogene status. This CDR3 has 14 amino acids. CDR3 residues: CASSSPTKQETQYF. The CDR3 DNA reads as TGTGCCAGCAGCAGCCCGACAAAGCAAGAGACCCAGTACTTC.

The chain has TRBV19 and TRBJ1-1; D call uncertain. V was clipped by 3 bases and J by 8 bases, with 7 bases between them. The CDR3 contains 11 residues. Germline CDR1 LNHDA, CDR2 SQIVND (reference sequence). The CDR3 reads CASSMGLEAFF. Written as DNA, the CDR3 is TGTGCCAGTAGTATGGGCCTAGAAGCTTTCTTT.

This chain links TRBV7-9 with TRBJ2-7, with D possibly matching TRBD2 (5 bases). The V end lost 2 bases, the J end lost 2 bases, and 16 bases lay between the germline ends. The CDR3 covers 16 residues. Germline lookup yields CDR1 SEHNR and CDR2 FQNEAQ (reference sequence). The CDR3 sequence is CASSLSGSAPTYEQYF. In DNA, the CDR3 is TGTGCCAGCAGCTTATCGGGGTCAGCCCCGACCTACGAGCAGTACTTC.

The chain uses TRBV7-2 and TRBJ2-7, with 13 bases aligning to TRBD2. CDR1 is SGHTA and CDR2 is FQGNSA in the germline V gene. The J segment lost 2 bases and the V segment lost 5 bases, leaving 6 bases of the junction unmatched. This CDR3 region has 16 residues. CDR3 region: CASSRPGLAGTYEQYF. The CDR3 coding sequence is TGTGCCAGCAGCCGACCGGGACTAGCGGGGACCTACGAGCAGTACTTC.